Below, one TCR beta chain is given with its context. Its cognate antigen is unknown. Sequenced by immunoSEQ multiplex PCR; TCRdb stores in-frame clones only, minus some. The sample comprises roughly 32,000 clones, more than 70% of which are singletons, and 2% to 2.5% rests with the top ten. The time point denotes: week 47, end of study. It was 300 ug of mutant IDH1 20-mer peptide that made up each vaccine dose, given with topical imiquimod. Each patient was administered eight vaccinations, scheduled in weeks 1, 3, 5, 7, 11, 15, 19 and 23. The sample is drawn from a study of a mutant IDH1 vaccine in newly diagnosed glioma. Overall study context: Either 4-6 weeks after radiotherapy alone or alongside temozolomide, vaccination was begun.

The CDR3 loop spans 16 amino acids. From germline, CDR1 is SGHTA and CDR2 FQGNSA. J gave up 3 bases and V 5 bases, and 4 bases lay outside the gene matches. Findings and caveats of the study: Shifts in the top peripheral T cell clonotypes seemed unrelated to pseudoprogression.

This clonotype was obtained from a man aged 40-49 years with glioma. The sequencing used PBMCs, collected from a glioma patient whose treatment included an IDH1 peptide vaccine. This rearrangement joins TRBV7-2 to TRBJ1-6; TRBD1 aligns across 10 bases. CDR3 DNA: TGTGCCAGCAGCGGCCGGGACAGGGGCTATAATTCACCCCTCCACTTT. This encodes CASSGRDRGYNSPLHF.